The rows below give T cell receptor beta chains drawn from one sample of a study of blood T cell repertoires in COVID-19. The assay was immunoSEQ multiplex PCR, and TCRdb's table has in-frame clones only and misses some. The sample has about 270,000 clones, 80% to 90% seen once; the top ten hold 2% to 2.5%. The sample was PBMCs or T cells enriched from blood (not recorded which). The receptors here all came from a woman between 18 and 29 years old who had recovered from COVID-19. Both conserved end residues are part of each CDR3. Fields, in order: D gene, J gene, clone size, V gene, CDR3 protein, CDR3 DNA. The D gene is left open where the match is weak. Not all rows give a size; the values are once, few, many and, for expanded clones, a class.

- TRBJ2-1 - TRBV5-1 CASRALQGAYNEQFF TGCGCCAGCAGGGCTCTCCAGGGCGCCTACAATGAGCAGTTCTTC
- TRBJ1-2 - TRBV6-5 CASSYATEYGYTF TGTGCCAGCAGTTACGCGACAGAGTATGGCTACACCTTC
TRBD1 TRBJ1-2 - TRBV5-1 CASSAGTERPYTF TGCGCCAGCAGCGCCGGGACAGAACGCCCCTACACCTTC
TRBD1 TRBJ1-1 - TRBV6-1 CASSDMTGGDAFF TGTGCCAGCAGTGACATGACAGGGGGCGACGCTTTCTTT
- TRBJ2-7 - TRBV4-1 CASSPGPRRPSLWVPEQYF TGCGCCAGCAGCCCTGGGCCGAGACGTCCCTCCCTCTGGGTTCCCGAGCAGTACTTC
- TRBJ1-2 - TRBV2 CASSEGRESYGYTF TGTGCCAGCAGTGAAGGCAGGGAATCGTATGGCTACACCTTC
TRBD2 TRBJ2-1 - TRBV2 CASSVSGTSYNEQFF TGTGCCAGCAGTGTAAGCGGGACGTCCTACAATGAGCAGTTCTTC
TRBD1 TRBJ2-1 - TRBV11-2 CASSLEGQTLYNEQFF TGTGCCAGCAGCTTAGAGGGACAGACCTTATACAATGAGCAGTTCTTC
- TRBJ1-2 - TRBV12-3/TRBV12-4 CASSLGGLYGYTF TGTGCCAGCAGTTTGGGGGGACTCTATGGCTACACCTTC
TRBD2 TRBJ2-5 - TRBV18 CASSPRDSGDETQYF TGTGCCAGCTCACCCCGGGATAGCGGGGATGAGACCCAGTACTTC
- TRBJ1-1 - TRBV5-3 CARSLEGMNTEAFF TGTGCCAGAAGCTTGGAGGGGATGAACACTGAAGCTTTCTTT
- TRBJ1-1 - TRBV6-1 CASSERVRGSSRVNTEAFF TGTGCCAGCAGTGAACGGGTCAGGGGTAGTTCTCGGGTGAACACTGAAGCTTTCTTT
- TRBJ1-2 once TRBV10-3 CAISESGRGYGYTF TGTGCCATCAGTGAGTCGGGCAGGGGATATGGCTACACCTTC
TRBD1 TRBJ2-1 - TRBV18 CASSVRDSYNEQFF TGTGCCAGCTCAGTCCGGGACAGTTACAATGAGCAGTTCTTC
TRBD2 TRBJ2-7 - TRBV9 CASSVGASGGPTYEQYF TGTGCCAGCAGCGTAGGGGCTAGCGGGGGACCTACCTACGAGCAGTACTTC
- TRBJ1-2 - TRBV11-2 CASSLGVDTDYGYTF TGTGCCAGCAGCTTAGGGGTAGACACCGACTATGGCTACACCTTC
TRBD1 TRBJ1-1 - TRBV6-2/TRBV6-3 CASSSLLQRQGSTEAFF TGTGCCAGCAGTTCCCTCCTTCAACGACAGGGGTCCACTGAAGCTTTCTTT
- TRBJ1-1 once TRBV25-1 CASSGGGTEAFF TGTGCCAGCAGTGGAGGGGGCACTGAAGCTTTCTTT
TRBD2 TRBJ2-1 - TRBV7-9 CASSLENGGGYSNEQFF TGTGCCAGCAGCTTAGAAAATGGCGGGGGATACTCCAATGAGCAGTTCTTC
- TRBJ1-3 - TRBV15 CATSSQGPGNTIYF TGTGCCACCAGCTCCCAGGGCCCTGGAAACACCATATATTTT
- TRBJ2-6 once TRBV6-4 CASSDEQVSSGANVLTF TGTGCCAGCAGTGACGAACAGGTGAGCTCTGGGGCCAACGTCCTGACTTTC
TRBD2 TRBJ2-3 - TRBV5-4 CASSLAERGSTDTQYF TGTGCCAGCAGCTTGGCCGAGCGGGGGAGCACAGATACGCAGTATTTT
- TRBJ1-2 - TRBV2 CASSEMSGIEGYTF TGTGCCAGCAGTGAAATGTCGGGGATTGAGGGCTACACCTTC
- TRBJ1-5 - TRBV19 CASTLAKSNQPQHF TGTGCCAGTACTCTCGCGAAGAGCAATCAGCCCCAGCATTTT
- TRBJ1-5 - TRBV5-1 CASSYDRNQPQHF TGCGCCAGCAGCTACGACAGGAATCAGCCCCAGCATTTT
- TRBJ2-2 once TRBV7-9 CASSLGTGGGELFF TGTGCCAGCAGCTTAGGCACCGGTGGCGGGGAGCTGTTTTTT
- TRBJ2-5 - TRBV6-5 CASRGDLETQYF TGTGCCAGCAGGGGGGACTTGGAGACCCAGTACTTC
TRBD2 TRBJ2-6 - TRBV20-1 CSASPGLAGSGANVLTF TGCAGTGCTAGTCCGGGACTAGCGGGGTCTGGGGCCAACGTCCTGACTTTC
TRBD2 TRBJ2-3 - TRBV15 CATSTRTSGGVDTQYF TGTGCCACCAGCACGCGGACTAGCGGGGGGGTAGATACGCAGTATTTT